Below are 30 T cell receptor beta chains sequenced from a single sample in a study of T-cell reconstitution after alpha-beta-depleted transplantation in children. The library targeted TCRbeta and was prepared with unique molecular identifiers. One entry per CDR3 protein results from TCRdb running MiXCR on the PCR reads. The table lists 200,000 to 250,000 distinct CDR3 sequences, about 8.8% of them singletons, with over 4.5% in the top ten. The input for sequencing was PBMCs from the stem cell graft donor, taken from the stem cell graft. Every receptor here comes from a human donor who donated a stem cell graft to a child with SCID.

This clonotype was seen repeatedly, ten times or more. The chain couples TRBV19 to TRBJ2-3; D gene ambiguous. The CDR3 loop spans 16 amino acids. V was pared by 3 bases and J by 0 bases, with 13 bases between. CDR1 is LNHDA and CDR2 is SQIVND in the germline V gene (reference sequence). The CDR3 loop is CASSIRPQTSTDTQYF. The CDR3 coding sequence is TGTGCCAGTAGTATCCGGCCTCAAACTAGCACAGATACGCAGTATTTT. Filled out from reference TRBV19 and TRBJ2-3, the complete variable domain reads DGGITQSPKYLFRKEGQNVTLSCEQNLNHDAMYWYRQDPGQGLRLIYYSQIVNDFQKGDIAEGYSVSREKKESFPLTVTSAQKNPTAFYLCASSIRPQTSTDTQYFGPGTRLTVL.

This clonotype was seen repeatedly, ten times or more. DNA of the CDR3: TGTGCCAGCAGCCATACCCAGGGGAAGTACGAGCAGTACTTC. Translating gives CASSHTQGKYEQYF. This chain links TRBV3-1 with TRBJ2-7; weak D call: TRBD1 (6 bases). V was clipped by 3 bases and J by 4 bases, with 13 bases between them. The V gene's germline CDR1 is LGHDT and CDR2 YNNKEL (reference sequence). This CDR3 is built from 14 residues.

The sample holds a few counts of this clonotype. V gene TRBV4-2 combines with J gene TRBJ1-3; 8 nucleotides match TRBD1. The CDR3 covers 15 residues. Looked up from germline, CDR1 is LGHNA and CDR2 is YNFKEQ. J lost 2 bases, V lost 3 bases, and 3 bases had no gene match. The CDR3 DNA reads as TGTGCCAGCAGCCACACAGGGGGAACTGGAAACACCATATATTTT. Protein sequence: CASSHTGGTGNTIYF.

This clonotype occurred many times. The chain carries TRBV7-2 and TRBJ2-7; maybe TRBD1 (5 bases). V gave up 5 bases and J gave up 1 base, with 12 bases separating them. The CDR3 contains 14 residues. The germline V gene encodes CDR1 SGHTA and CDR2 FQGNSA. The CDR3 sequence is CASSVSRVSYEQYF. CDR3 nucleotides: TGTGCCAGCAGCGTAAGCAGGGTATCCTACGAGCAGTACTTC.

This clonotype was recorded at least ten times. The gene calls are TRBV5-6 and TRBJ2-1; the match to TRBD1 covers 9 bases. CDR3 length equals 16 residues. Germline CDR1 SGHDT, CDR2 YYEEEE. V was pared by 3 bases and J by 0 bases, with 4 bases of the junction left unmatched. The CDR3 loop is CASSYGQGLSYNEQFF. The CDR3 DNA follows: TGTGCCAGCAGCTATGGACAGGGGCTCTCCTACAATGAGCAGTTCTTC.

This clonotype was found many times. V is TRBV28 and J is TRBJ1-2; 10 positions agree with TRBD1. Germline-derived CDR1 and CDR2 are MDHEN and SYDVKM. The CDR3 totals 15 residues. After removal of 3 bases from V and 7 bases from J, the junction contained 8 bases not matched to a gene. CDR3 in DNA: TGTGCCAGCAGTTTCGACAGGGGGCGGTCCGGTGGCTACACCTTC. Residues: CASSFDRGRSGGYTF.

This chain connects TRBV9 to TRBJ1-2; tentative D call: TRBD1 (5 bases). Germline CDR1 reads SGDLS; CDR2 reads YYNGEE. The CDR3 runs to 15 residues. With 0 bases removed from V and 2 bases from J, the gap between germline ends came to 11 bases. DNA for the CDR3: TGTGCCAGCAGCGTAGATGGGGGATCGAACTATGGCTACACCTTC. It is translated as CASSVDGGSNYGYTF.

This clonotype was detected ten times or more. This chain uses TRBV20-1 with TRBJ2-2; no clear D. CDR1 is DFQATT, CDR2 SNEGSKA, per germline (reference sequence). V was shortened by 3 bases and J by 0 bases, with 5 bases between the two germline ends. The CDR3 runs to 13 residues. Here the CDR3 DNA reads TGCAGTGCTAGTAACACGAACACCGGGGAGCTGTTTTTT. It yields the protein CSASNTNTGELFF.

Ten or more counts support this clonotype. V gene TRBV20-1 combines with J gene TRBJ2-5, with D possibly TRBD2 on 7 matching bases. Germline CDR1 DFQATT, CDR2 SNEGSKA (reference sequence). The CDR3 runs to 14 residues. Deletions cut 0 bases from V and 4 bases from J, with 12 bases between. CDR3 nucleotides: TGCAGTGCTAGAGATGGGGGGGCCGGAGAGACCCAGTACTTC. It translates to CSARDGGAGETQYF.

This clonotype was recorded many times. The J gene is TRBJ1-1, the V gene TRBV12-3 or TRBV12-4, with D possibly TRBD1 on 5 matching bases. V lost 1 base to trimming and J lost 0 bases, with 9 bases between them. The length of the CDR3 is 15 residues. CDR3 protein: CASSLVGGMNTEAFF. CDR3 DNA sequence: TGTGCCAGCAGTTTAGTGGGGGGGATGAACACTGAAGCTTTCTTT.

Many counts were recorded for this clonotype. The rearrangement uses TRBV20-1 and TRBJ1-2, with D hard to call. V shed 0 bases and J shed 8 bases, with 4 bases lying between them. This CDR3 has 10 residues. Germline V gives CDR1 DFQATT, CDR2 SNEGSKA (reference sequence). DNA of the CDR3: TGCAGTGCTAGAGAGGGCGGCTACACCTTC. Translated, it gives CSAREGGYTF.

The sample holds many counts of this clonotype. V and J are TRBV20-1 and TRBJ2-7; 9 bases align to TRBD2. The CDR3 extends over 12 amino acids. With V trimmed by 4 bases and J by 3 bases, 1 base remained unmatched. Germline loops: CDR1 DFQATT, CDR2 SNEGSKA (reference sequence). This CDR3 is CSAKTSGYEQYF. CDR3 in DNA: TGCAGTGCTAAGACTAGCGGCTACGAGCAGTACTTC.

This clonotype showed up many times. The J gene is TRBJ2-3, the V gene TRBV6-1; the D gene is possibly TRBD2 (7 bases). The germline V gene has CDR1 MNHNS and CDR2 SASEGT. Trimming shortened V by 7 bases and J by 4 bases, and 18 bases separated the two germline ends. The CDR3 covers 15 residues. The CDR3: CASTGGRGPADTQYF. CDR3 coding DNA: TGTGCCAGCACCGGAGGGCGGGGGCCCGCAGATACGCAGTATTTT.

The sample holds many counts of this clonotype. J is TRBJ1-2 and V is TRBV6-6; D is possibly TRBD1 (6 bases). CDR3 length: 13 residues. Germline assignment: CDR1 MNHNY and CDR2 SVGAGI (reference sequence). With 6 bases removed from V and 8 bases from J, the gap between germline ends came to 16 bases. This CDR3 reads CASSPTGRGGYTF. CDR3 bases: TGTGCCAGCAGCCCTACAGGGAGGGGCGGCTACACCTTC.

This clonotype showed up many times. V usage is TRBV12-3 or TRBV12-4 and J usage is TRBJ2-2; perhaps TRBD1 as D (6 bases). The V gene lost 10 bases and the J gene lost 4 bases, with 16 bases spanning the gap. The CDR3 sequence is 14 residues long. This CDR3 reads CATRGQDSTGELFF. DNA of the CDR3: TGTGCCACCCGGGGCCAGGACAGCACCGGGGAGCTGTTTTTT.

There are many counts of this clonotype. The chain carries TRBV12-3 or TRBV12-4 and TRBJ1-3; D is ambiguous. V was shortened by 6 bases and J by 0 bases, with 6 bases between the two germline ends. This CDR3 is 13 amino acids long. CDR3 protein: CASRPLSGNTIYF. The CDR3 bases are TGTGCCAGCAGACCTCTCTCTGGAAACACCATATATTTT.

This clonotype was found a few times. The rearrangement uses TRBV20-1 and TRBJ1-5; 9 bases match TRBD1. The CDR3 sequence is 15 residues long. Germline assignment: CDR1 DFQATT and CDR2 SNEGSKA (reference sequence). V was clipped by 6 bases and J by 6 bases; unmatched bases: 12. The CDR3 protein is CSARTGAVSSQPQHF. CDR3 sequence (DNA): TGCAGTGCCAGGACAGGGGCCGTCTCTAGTCAGCCCCAGCATTTT.

The chain has TRBV5-1 and TRBJ1-4; 7 bases fit TRBD1. Trimming cost V 4 bases and J 5 bases; bases outside gene matches: 8. The CDR3 extends over 15 amino acids. Germline lookup yields CDR1 SGHRS and CDR2 YFSETQ. The CDR3 DNA reads as TGCGCCAGCAGCCCGAACACAGGGGAGAATGAAAAACTGTTTTTT. It yields the protein CASSPNTGENEKLFF. Looking up the rest from reference TRBV5-1 and TRBJ1-4 gives the full variable domain: KAGVTQTPRYLIKTRGQQVTLSCSPISGHRSVSWYQQTPGQGLQFLFEYFSETQRNKGNFPGRFSGRQFSNSRSEMNVSTLELGDSALYLCASSPNTGENEKLFFGSGTQLSVL.

At least ten counts were recorded for this clonotype. The chain combines TRBV5-1 with TRBJ1-2; D remains unclear. Germline V gene lookup returns CDR1 SGHRS and CDR2 YFSETQ. The CDR3 is 16 residues long. Between the trimmed V and J ends, which lost 5 bases and 3 bases, there was a span of 20 bases. The CDR3 region has the DNA TGCGCCAGCAGATCCCGCACGACTCCGAGGGACTATGGCTACACCTTC. This codes for CASRSRTTPRDYGYTF.

This clonotype was seen repeatedly, ten times or more. V usage is TRBV12-5 and J usage is TRBJ2-2, with 8 nucleotides matching TRBD1. Looked up from germline, CDR1 is LGHNT and CDR2 is FRNRAP. With 7 bases clipped from V and 4 bases from J, the junction kept 14 bases outside the gene matches. The CDR3 contains 17 residues. CDR3 DNA sequence: TGTGCTAGTGCCATCCGAGGGGCAGGGGGCAGCACCGGGGAGCTGTTTTTT. Translated: CASAIRGAGGSTGELFF.

This clonotype occurred many times. V usage is TRBV12-3 or TRBV12-4 and J usage is TRBJ1-3, with D unclear. V was shortened by 10 bases and J by 4 bases, with 5 bases between the two germline ends. This CDR3 comprises 10 residues. CDR3 protein: CATGGNTIYF. In DNA, the CDR3 is TGTGCCACCGGCGGAAACACCATATATTTT.

This clonotype has at least ten counts. The J gene is TRBJ2-3, the V gene TRBV25-1; D is uncertain. V was shortened by 3 bases and J by 0 bases, with 7 bases between the two germline ends. This CDR3 is 14 amino acids long. Per germline, CDR1 MGHDK and CDR2 SYGVNS. The CDR3 coding sequence is TGTGCCAGCAGTGATCCTATTAGCACAGATACGCAGTATTTT. Translation: CASSDPISTDTQYF.

This clonotype was picked up many times. This chain links TRBV3-1 with TRBJ2-7; D call uncertain. The CDR3 has 13 amino acids. CDR1 is LGHDT, CDR2 YNNKEL, per germline (reference sequence). With 4 bases removed from V and 3 bases from J, the gap between germline ends came to 10 bases. In DNA, the CDR3 is TGTGCCAGCAGCCTGATGACGGGCTACGAGCAGTACTTC. Its translation is CASSLMTGYEQYF.

In this sample, this clonotype turned up a few times. The V and J genes are TRBV18 and TRBJ1-4; D gene ambiguous. Germline lookup yields CDR1 KGHSH and CDR2 LQKENI. The CDR3 is 15 residues long. The ends were cut back, 6 bases at V and 0 bases at J, with 11 bases in the middle. This chain's CDR3 is CASSSLGTTNEKLFF. The CDR3 DNA reads as TGTGCCAGCTCGTCTCTTGGAACAACTAATGAAAAACTGTTTTTT. Drawing the rest from reference TRBV18 and TRBJ1-4, the complete variable domain is NAGVMQNPRHLVRRRGQEARLRCSPMKGHSHVYWYRQLPEEGLKFMVYLQKENIIDESGMPKERFSAEFPKEGPSILRIQQVVRGDSAAYFCASSSLGTTNEKLFFGSGTQLSVL.

This clonotype showed up many times. The chain is built from TRBV4-2 and TRBJ1-4; 8 nucleotides align to TRBD1. This CDR3 spans 17 amino acids. The germline V gene encodes CDR1 LGHNA and CDR2 YNFKEQ. V shed 0 bases, J shed 8 bases, and the junction held 11 bases outside the gene matches. The chain's CDR3 is CASSQDRSRGRLEKLFF. As DNA, the CDR3 is TGTGCCAGCAGCCAAGATCGATCCAGGGGGCGCCTGGAAAAACTGTTTTTT.

This clonotype showed up many times. This chain joins TRBV2 and TRBJ2-5, with 9 bases identical to TRBD2. This CDR3 comprises 15 residues. Germline CDR1 is SNHLY and CDR2 is FYNNEI. J gave up 3 bases and V 5 bases, and 7 bases lay outside the gene matches. In nucleotides, the CDR3 is TGTGCCAGCAGTCCCCGGGTAGCGGGGGAAGAGACCCAGTACTTC. Encoded protein: CASSPRVAGEETQYF.

This clonotype was found many times. The chain uses TRBV3-1 and TRBJ2-1; D is unresolved. Germline V gene sequence: CDR1 LGHDT, CDR2 YNNKEL (reference sequence). V was clipped by 2 bases and J by 4 bases, with 6 bases between them. This CDR3 has 13 amino acids. CDR3 protein: CASSQNGYNEQFF. The CDR3 DNA reads as TGTGCCAGCAGCCAAAACGGGTACAATGAGCAGTTCTTC.

The rearrangement uses TRBV11-2 and TRBJ1-3, with a weak D call TRBD1 (5 bases). The germline V gene encodes CDR1 SGHAT and CDR2 FQNNGV. This CDR3 is 18 amino acids long. V was cut by 5 bases and J by 1 base, with 21 bases left in between. The CDR3 reads CASSRLVPQGPSGNTIYF. The CDR3 coding sequence is TGTGCCAGCAGCCGACTAGTGCCTCAGGGACCTTCTGGAAACACCATATATTTT. Using reference TRBV11-2 and TRBJ1-3 for the parts outside the CDR3, the full variable domain is EAGVAQSPRYKIIEKRQSVAFWCNPISGHATLYWYQQILGQGPKLLIQFQNNGVVDDSQLPKDRFSAERLKGVDSTLKIQPAKLEDSAVYLCASSRLVPQGPSGNTIYFGEGSWLTVV.

J is TRBJ2-3 and V is TRBV29-1; perhaps TRBD1 as D (6 bases). The V gene's germline CDR1 is SQVTM and CDR2 ANQGSEA. The germline V and J ends were trimmed by 7 bases and 4 bases, with 21 bases remaining between them. The CDR3 length is 15 residues. CDR3 loop: CSGYFGTPRADTQYF. CDR3 nucleotides: TGCAGCGGTTATTTCGGGACACCGAGGGCAGATACGCAGTATTTT.

This clonotype showed up many times. The V and J genes are TRBV11-2 and TRBJ1-5, with D unclear. The CDR3 runs 18 residues. Per the germline V gene, CDR1 is SGHAT and CDR2 is FQNNGV. V was shortened by 1 base and J by 6 bases, with 22 bases between the two germline ends. This chain's CDR3 is CASSLGKPRTLKPQPQHF. CDR3 DNA sequence: TGTGCCAGCAGCTTAGGTAAACCCCGGACCCTCAAACCTCAGCCCCAGCATTTT.